The next 25 T cell receptor beta chains were all read from a single sample in a study of lymphopenia after photon versus proton radiotherapy. Using immunoSEQ multiplex PCR, the repertoire was profiled, and TCRdb retains in-frame clones only, with some absent. Here the sample spans about 22,000 clones, about 89% being singletons. The material sequenced was peripheral blood, taken from a patient treated with proton-based radiotherapy. The receptors were sampled from an older man with esophageal cancer.

This chain links TRBV6-5 with TRBJ2-1; a weak D match, TRBD2 (5 bases). From germline, CDR1 is MNHEY and CDR2 SVGAGI. CDR3 length: 12 amino acids. The ends were cut back, 10 bases at V and 9 bases at J, with 16 bases in the middle. CDR3 in DNA: TGTGCCACAGGAGGAGGTGTGGGTGAGCAGTTCTTC. Translating gives CATGGGVGEQFF.

The rearrangement joins TRBV5-1 to TRBJ2-3; D is possibly TRBD1 (6 bases). With 4 bases removed from V and 5 bases from J, the gap between germline ends came to 14 bases. Looked up from germline, CDR1 is SGHRS and CDR2 is YFSETQ. This CDR3 is 14 amino acids long. For the CDR3, the DNA is TGCGCCAGCAGCCCCGACAGGCCAGGAGATACGCAGTATTTT. The encoded protein is CASSPDRPGDTQYF.

This chain joins TRBV4-1 and TRBJ1-2; 9 positions agree with TRBD1. The CDR3 consists of 15 residues. CDR1 MGHRA and CDR2 YSYEKL come from the germline V gene. J was trimmed by 0 bases and V by 4 bases; bases with no gene match: 3. The CDR3 DNA is TGCGCCAGCAGCCCAGGACAGGGGCCTAACTATGGCTACACCTTC. Translation: CASSPGQGPNYGYTF.

The V call is TRBV18, the J call TRBJ2-2, with 10 bases lining up with TRBD2. The CDR3 totals 18 residues. Germline V CDR1 and CDR2: KGHSH, LQKENI. V lost 1 base, J lost 2 bases, and 7 bases stayed unmatched. CDR3 loop: CASSPRLAGVGNTGELFF. In DNA form, the CDR3 reads TGTGCCAGCTCACCACGGCTAGCGGGAGTGGGCAACACCGGGGAGCTGTTTTTT.

The rearrangement uses TRBV30 and TRBJ1-2, with 9 bases aligning to TRBD1. Germline V gene lookup returns CDR1 GTSNPN and CDR2 SVGIG (reference sequence). V trimming: 3 bases; J trimming: 7 bases; junction bases outside the gene matches: 9. CDR3 length equals 14 residues. The CDR3 DNA sequence: TGTGCCTGGAGGAAAAGCACAGGGGGCAGTGGCTACACCTTC. As protein: CAWRKSTGGSGYTF.

The chain combines TRBV5-6 with TRBJ1-2; unclear D gene. V lost 4 bases to trimming and J lost 2 bases, with 15 bases between them. The length of the CDR3 is 15 residues. The germline V gene has CDR1 SGHDT and CDR2 YYEEEE. The CDR3 region has the DNA TGTGCCAGCAGCCCGGGTGGACCGATCAACTATGGCTACACCTTC. Its protein product is CASSPGGPINYGYTF.

The gene calls are TRBV7-2 and TRBJ2-5, with D perhaps TRBD1 (5 bases). V was trimmed by 2 bases and J by 0 bases, leaving 7 bases between them. The CDR3 sequence is 14 residues long. Germline CDR1 SGHTA, CDR2 FQGNSA. The CDR3 sequence is CASSLQGNQETQYF. CDR3 coding DNA: TGTGCCAGCAGCTTACAGGGCAACCAAGAGACCCAGTACTTC.

The chain joins TRBV11-2 to TRBJ2-1; tentative D call: TRBD2 (6 bases). The CDR3 runs to 14 residues. Germline lookup yields CDR1 SGHAT and CDR2 FQNNGV. Trimming removed 1 base at V and 2 bases at J, with 6 bases between. In DNA form, the CDR3 reads TGTGCCAGCAGCTTAGCGGGAGCCTACAATGAGCAGTTCTTC. This gives the protein CASSLAGAYNEQFF. Complete variable domain (other parts from reference TRBV11-2 and TRBJ2-1): EAGVAQSPRYKIIEKRQSVAFWCNPISGHATLYWYQQILGQGPKLLIQFQNNGVVDDSQLPKDRFSAERLKGVDSTLKIQPAKLEDSAVYLCASSLAGAYNEQFFGPGTRLTVL.

There are a few counts of this clone. The V and J genes are TRBV18 and TRBJ2-1; 14 nucleotides agree with TRBD2. The junction had 2 bases not matched to a gene; V was cut back by 4 bases and J by 6 bases. Germline values: CDR1 KGHSH, CDR2 LQKENI. The CDR3 length is 15 residues. The CDR3: CASSQGLAGGNEQFF. The CDR3 bases are TGTGCCAGCTCACAAGGACTAGCGGGGGGCAATGAGCAGTTCTTC.

The gene calls are TRBV5-6 and TRBJ2-2; 9 nucleotides line up with TRBD1. This CDR3 spans 16 amino acids. V lost 5 bases, J lost 4 bases, and 9 bases stayed unmatched. Germline V gives CDR1 SGHDT, CDR2 YYEEEE. The CDR3 loop is CASSPGTGSLTGELFF. For the CDR3, the DNA is TGTGCCAGCAGTCCCGGGACAGGGTCCCTCACCGGGGAGCTGTTTTTT.

This clone was recorded a few times. The chain's CDR3 is CASKGQDNQPQHF. The DNA for the CDR3 is TGTGCCAGCAAGGGGCAGGATAATCAGCCCCAGCATTTT. This chain links TRBV6-1 with TRBJ1-5; D is possibly TRBD1 (5 bases). Germline assignment: CDR1 MNHNS and CDR2 SASEGT. V lost 7 bases and J lost 4, with 11 bases in between. This CDR3 is 13 amino acids long.

The V and J genes are TRBV19 and TRBJ2-1, with a weak D call TRBD1 (5 bases). With 3 bases removed from V and 4 bases from J, the gap between germline ends came to 7 bases. CDR3 length equals 13 residues. The germline V gene encodes CDR1 LNHDA and CDR2 SQIVND (reference sequence). DNA for the CDR3: TGTGCCAGTAGTATGGGGCAGTACAATGAGCAGTTCTTC. This gives the protein CASSMGQYNEQFF.

This clone was seen only once. This chain uses TRBV7-8 with TRBJ2-7, with a tentative D call TRBD1 (5 bases). V was trimmed by 1 base and J by 7 bases, leaving 8 bases between them. This CDR3 contains 12 residues. Germline V gene data show CDR1 as SGHVS and CDR2 as FQNEAQ. The CDR3 protein is CASSLVRVEQYF. The CDR3 region has the DNA TGTGCCAGCAGCTTAGTCAGGGTAGAGCAGTACTTC.

This sequence joins TRBV5-5 and TRBJ2-1; the D is unclear. In germline, CDR1 is SGHKS, CDR2 YYEKEE (reference sequence). The germline V and J ends were trimmed by 0 bases and 2 bases, with 9 bases remaining between them. The CDR3 length is 15 residues. In nucleotides, the CDR3 is TGTGCCAGCAGCTTGGGCCGGGTAACCTACAATGAGCAGTTCTTC. Protein product: CASSLGRVTYNEQFF.

The chain is built from TRBV18 and TRBJ2-7, with D perhaps matching TRBD1 (6 bases). The length of the CDR3 is 14 residues. V was cut by 4 bases and J by 3 bases, with 13 bases left in between. Looked up from germline, CDR1 is KGHSH and CDR2 is LQKENI. CDR3 DNA: TGTGCCAGCTCACTGGGGGCCAGCAACTACGAGCAGTACTTC. Translating gives CASSLGASNYEQYF.

The V gene is TRBV6-5, the J gene TRBJ1-1; D is possibly TRBD1 (6 bases). CDR1 MNHEY and CDR2 SVGAGI come from the germline V gene. The CDR3 totals 15 residues. V was shortened by 0 bases and J by 6 bases, with 14 bases between the two germline ends. CDR3 bases: TGTGCCAGCAGTTACTCTCGTAGGGGACAATCTGAAGCTTTCTTT. This sequence encodes CASSYSRRGQSEAFF.

In this sample, this clone turned up a few times. The chain links TRBV2 to TRBJ1-6; D possibly corresponds to TRBD1 (5 bases). Between the trimmed V and J ends, which lost 6 bases and 9 bases, there was a span of 15 bases. The CDR3 is 14 amino acids. Germline CDR1 and CDR2: SNHLY and FYNNEI. This chain's CDR3 is CASSLLGRGSPLHF. The CDR3 nucleotides are TGTGCCAGCAGCCTGCTGGGAAGGGGTTCACCCCTCCACTTT.

This chain links TRBV5-1 with TRBJ2-1; D is uncertain. The CDR3 runs to 13 residues. Germline V gene lookup returns CDR1 SGHRS and CDR2 YFSETQ. V was pared by 0 bases and J by 5 bases, with 6 bases between. The CDR3 spells CASSLDRDNEQFF. Here the CDR3 DNA reads TGCGCCAGCAGCTTGGACCGAGACAATGAGCAGTTCTTC.

This clone was counted only a few times. The chain links TRBV6-1 to TRBJ1-1; 7 bases are a match to TRBD1. CDR3 size: 13 residues. Trimming at V came to 2 bases and at J to 10 bases, leaving 7 bases not matched to a gene. Germline V gives CDR1 MNHNS, CDR2 SASEGT. The CDR3 DNA reads TGTGCCAGCAGTGAAATTTTACAGGGGCCAGCTTTCTTT. Its translation is CASSEILQGPAFF.

The chain carries TRBV11-2 and TRBJ1-2; a weak D match, TRBD1 (5 bases). Germline CDR1 SGHAT, CDR2 FQNNGV. This CDR3 has 15 residues. Trimming removed 5 bases from V and 4 bases from J, with 17 bases in between. CDR3 sequence (DNA): TGTGCCAGCAGCCGCGAAGGACACGGAGGCTATGGCTACACCTTC. Protein product: CASSREGHGGYGYTF.

This sequence joins TRBV7-2 and TRBJ1-1, with 10 bases lining up with TRBD1. V was pared by 2 bases and J by 4 bases, with 1 base of the junction left unmatched. Germline CDR1 is SGHTA and CDR2 is FQGNSA. The CDR3 is made up of 14 amino acids. The CDR3 DNA sequence: TGTGCCAGCAGCTTACGGACAGGGGGCACTGAAGCTTTCTTT. It translates to CASSLRTGGTEAFF.

The rearrangement links TRBV5-1 to TRBJ1-5; D perhaps matches TRBD1 (6 bases). CDR3 length: 15 residues. V lost 4 bases and J lost 9, with 20 bases in between. Germline V lookup: CDR1 SGHRS, CDR2 YFSETQ. The CDR3 here is CASSLGLGGGGPQHF. The DNA for the CDR3 is TGCGCCAGCAGCCTGGGGCTCGGGGGCGGCGGGCCCCAGCATTTT. Full variable domain (rest looked up from reference TRBV5-1 and TRBJ1-5): KAGVTQTPRYLIKTRGQQVTLSCSPISGHRSVSWYQQTPGQGLQFLFEYFSETQRNKGNFPGRFSGRQFSNSRSEMNVSTLELGDSALYLCASSLGLGGGGPQHFGDGTRLSIL.

CDR3 loop: CASGSGWDTEAFF. For the CDR3, the DNA is TGCGCCAGCGGGTCAGGGTGGGACACTGAAGCTTTCTTT. The chain recombines TRBV5-1 with TRBJ1-1; perhaps TRBD1 as D (5 bases). Between the trimmed V and J ends, which lost 7 bases and 3 bases, there was a span of 13 bases. CDR3 length: 13 amino acids. CDR1 is SGHRS and CDR2 is YFSETQ in the germline V gene.

Within the sample, this clone is medium-sized. The chain couples TRBV15 to TRBJ2-7, with 8 bases aligning to TRBD1. Germline loops: CDR1 LNHNV, CDR2 YYDKDF (reference sequence). Trimming cost V 0 bases and J 1 base; bases outside gene matches: 2. The CDR3 contains 15 residues. The CDR3 coding sequence is TGTGCCACCAGCAGAGACACAGGGGGGTCCTACGAGCAGTACTTC. Amino acids: CATSRDTGGSYEQYF.

V is TRBV2 and J is TRBJ2-1; maybe TRBD2 (5 bases). Between the trimmed V and J ends, which lost 7 bases and 6 bases, there was a span of 10 bases. Germline-derived CDR1 and CDR2 are SNHLY and FYNNEI. The CDR3 extends over 12 amino acids. The CDR3 sequence: CASTLALNEQFF. CDR3 sequence (DNA): TGTGCCAGCACGCTAGCCCTCAATGAGCAGTTCTTC.